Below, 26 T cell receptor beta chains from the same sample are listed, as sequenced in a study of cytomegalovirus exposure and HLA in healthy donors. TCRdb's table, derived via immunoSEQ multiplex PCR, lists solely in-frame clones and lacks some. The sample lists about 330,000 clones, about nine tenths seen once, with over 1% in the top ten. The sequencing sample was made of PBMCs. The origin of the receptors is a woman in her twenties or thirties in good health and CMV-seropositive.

Here the CDR3 reads CASSLTGLAGGQETQYF. The CDR3 DNA reads TGTGCCAGCAGCTTAACCGGGCTAGCGGGAGGCCAAGAGACCCAGTACTTC. The chain joins TRBV7-3 to TRBJ2-5, with TRBD2 identical over 11 bases. The CDR3 sequence is 17 residues long. The germline gives CDR1 SGHTA, CDR2 FQGTGA. Germline trimming cut 0 bases from V and 1 base from J; bases unmatched to any gene: 4.

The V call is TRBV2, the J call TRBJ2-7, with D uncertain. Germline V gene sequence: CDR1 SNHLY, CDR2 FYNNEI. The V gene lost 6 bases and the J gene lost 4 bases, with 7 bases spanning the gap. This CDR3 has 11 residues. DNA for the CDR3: TGTGCCAGCAGAATTTTATACGAGCAGTACTTC. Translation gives CASRILYEQYF.

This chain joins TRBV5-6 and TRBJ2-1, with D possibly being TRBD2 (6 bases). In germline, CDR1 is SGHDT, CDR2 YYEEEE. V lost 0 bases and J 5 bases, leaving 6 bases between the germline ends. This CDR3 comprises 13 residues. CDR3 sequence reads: CASSLGTNNEQFF. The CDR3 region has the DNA TGTGCCAGCAGCTTGGGGACTAACAATGAGCAGTTCTTC.

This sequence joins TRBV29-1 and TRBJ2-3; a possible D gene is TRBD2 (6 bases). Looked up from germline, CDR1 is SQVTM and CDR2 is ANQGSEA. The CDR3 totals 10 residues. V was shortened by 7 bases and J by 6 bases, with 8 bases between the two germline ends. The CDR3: CSAGGDTQYF. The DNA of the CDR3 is TGCAGCGCTGGGGGGGATACGCAGTATTTT.

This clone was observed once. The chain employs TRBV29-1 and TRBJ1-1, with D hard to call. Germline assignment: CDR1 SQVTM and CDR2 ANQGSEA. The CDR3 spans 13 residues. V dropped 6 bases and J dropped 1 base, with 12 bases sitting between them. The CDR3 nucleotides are TGCAGCGTGAAGACAAATGAGAACACTGAAGCTTTCTTT. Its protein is CSVKTNENTEAFF.

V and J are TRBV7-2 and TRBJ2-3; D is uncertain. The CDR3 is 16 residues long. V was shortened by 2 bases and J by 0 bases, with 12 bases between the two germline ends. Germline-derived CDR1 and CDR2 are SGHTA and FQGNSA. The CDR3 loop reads CASSLSAATSTDTQYF. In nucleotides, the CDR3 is TGTGCCAGCAGCTTATCAGCAGCGACTAGCACAGATACGCAGTATTTT.

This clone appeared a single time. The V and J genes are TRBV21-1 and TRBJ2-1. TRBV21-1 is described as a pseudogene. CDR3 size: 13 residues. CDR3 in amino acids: CASSSHPHNEQFF. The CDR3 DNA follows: TGTGCCAGCAGCTCCCACCCGCACAATGAGCAGTTCTTC.

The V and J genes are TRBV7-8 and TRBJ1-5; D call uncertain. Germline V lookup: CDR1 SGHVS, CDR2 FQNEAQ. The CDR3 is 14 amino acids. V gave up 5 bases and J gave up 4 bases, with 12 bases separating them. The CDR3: CASSLPSGNQPQHF. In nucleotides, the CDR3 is TGTGCCAGCAGCCTACCGTCGGGGAATCAGCCCCAGCATTTT.

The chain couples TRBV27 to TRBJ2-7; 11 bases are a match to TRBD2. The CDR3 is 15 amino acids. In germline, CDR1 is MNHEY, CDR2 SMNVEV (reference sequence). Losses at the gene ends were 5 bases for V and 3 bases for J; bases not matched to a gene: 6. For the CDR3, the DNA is TGTGCCAGCAGTCCCCGACTAGCGGGACTCTACGAGCAGTACTTC. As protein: CASSPRLAGLYEQYF.

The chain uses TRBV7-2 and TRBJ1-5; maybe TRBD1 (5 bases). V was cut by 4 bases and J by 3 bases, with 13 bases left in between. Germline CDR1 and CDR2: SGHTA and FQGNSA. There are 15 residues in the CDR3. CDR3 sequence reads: CASSSQASDNQPQHF. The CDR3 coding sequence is TGTGCCAGCAGCTCACAGGCTTCCGACAATCAGCCCCAGCATTTT.

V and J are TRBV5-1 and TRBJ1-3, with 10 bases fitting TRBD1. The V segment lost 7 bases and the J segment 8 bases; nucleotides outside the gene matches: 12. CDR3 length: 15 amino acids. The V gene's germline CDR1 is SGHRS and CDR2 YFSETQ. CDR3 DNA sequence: TGCGCCAGCTCACCGACAGGGGGCCCGGGGGACACCATATATTTT. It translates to CASSPTGGPGDTIYF. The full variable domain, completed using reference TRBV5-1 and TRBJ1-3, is KAGVTQTPRYLIKTRGQQVTLSCSPISGHRSVSWYQQTPGQGLQFLFEYFSETQRNKGNFPGRFSGRQFSNSRSEMNVSTLELGDSALYLCASSPTGGPGDTIYFGEGSWLTVV.

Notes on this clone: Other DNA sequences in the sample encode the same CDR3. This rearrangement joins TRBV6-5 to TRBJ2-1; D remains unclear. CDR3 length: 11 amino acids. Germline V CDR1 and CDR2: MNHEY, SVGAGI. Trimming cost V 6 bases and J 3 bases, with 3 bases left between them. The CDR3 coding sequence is TGTGCCAGCAGGGGCTACAATGAGCAGTTCTTC. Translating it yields CASRGYNEQFF.

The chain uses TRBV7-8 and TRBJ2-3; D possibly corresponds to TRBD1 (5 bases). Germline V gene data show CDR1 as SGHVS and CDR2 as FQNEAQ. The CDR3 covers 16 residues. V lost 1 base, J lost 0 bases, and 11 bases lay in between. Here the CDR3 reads CASSLGSGASTDTQYF. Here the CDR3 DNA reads TGTGCCAGCAGCTTAGGTAGTGGGGCTAGCACAGATACGCAGTATTTT.

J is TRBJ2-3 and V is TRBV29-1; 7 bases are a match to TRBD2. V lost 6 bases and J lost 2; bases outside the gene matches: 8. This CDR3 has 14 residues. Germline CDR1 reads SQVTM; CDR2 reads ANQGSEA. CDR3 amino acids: CSVAGGTITDTQYF. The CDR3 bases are TGCAGCGTGGCCGGGGGGACTATCACAGATACGCAGTATTTT.

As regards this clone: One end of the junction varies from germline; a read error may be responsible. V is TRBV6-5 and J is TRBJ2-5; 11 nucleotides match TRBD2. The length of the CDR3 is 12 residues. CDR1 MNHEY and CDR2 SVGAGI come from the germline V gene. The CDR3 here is CASTSSGRVANF. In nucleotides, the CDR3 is TGTGCCAGCACTAGTAGCGGGAGGGTCGCTAACTTC.

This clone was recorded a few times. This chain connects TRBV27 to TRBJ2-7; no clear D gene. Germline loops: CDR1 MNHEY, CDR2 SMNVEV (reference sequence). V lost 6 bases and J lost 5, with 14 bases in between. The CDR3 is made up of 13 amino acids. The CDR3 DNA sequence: TGTGCCAGCAGGCGCGTGGGAAGCGACGAGCAGTACTTC. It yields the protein CASRRVGSDEQYF.

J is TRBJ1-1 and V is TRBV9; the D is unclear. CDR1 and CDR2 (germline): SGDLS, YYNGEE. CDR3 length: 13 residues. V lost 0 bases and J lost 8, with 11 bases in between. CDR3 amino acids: CASSVVGQAEAFF. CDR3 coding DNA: TGTGCCAGCAGCGTAGTAGGTCAGGCCGAAGCTTTCTTT.

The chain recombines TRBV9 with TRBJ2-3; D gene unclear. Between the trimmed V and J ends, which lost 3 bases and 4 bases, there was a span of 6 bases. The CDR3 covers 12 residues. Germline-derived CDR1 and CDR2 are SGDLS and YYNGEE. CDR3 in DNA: TGTGCCAGCAGCGCCAGCTCAGATACGCAGTATTTT. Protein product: CASSASSDTQYF.

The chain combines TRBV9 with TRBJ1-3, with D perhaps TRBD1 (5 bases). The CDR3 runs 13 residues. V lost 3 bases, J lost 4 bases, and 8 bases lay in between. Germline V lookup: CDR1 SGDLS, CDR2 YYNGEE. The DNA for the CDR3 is TGTGCCAGCAGCGCGACAGAGGGAAACACCATATATTTT. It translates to CASSATEGNTIYF.

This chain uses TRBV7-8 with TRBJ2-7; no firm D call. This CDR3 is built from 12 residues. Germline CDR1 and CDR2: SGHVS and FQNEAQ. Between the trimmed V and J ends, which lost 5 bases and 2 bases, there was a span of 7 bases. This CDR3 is CASSTAAYEQYF. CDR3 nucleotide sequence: TGTGCCAGCAGCACAGCCGCCTACGAGCAGTACTTC. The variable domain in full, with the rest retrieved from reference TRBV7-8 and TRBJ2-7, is GAGVSQSPRYKVAKRGQDVALRCDPISGHVSLFWYQQALGQGPEFLTYFQNEAQLDKSGLPSDRFFAERPEGSVSTLKIQRTQQEDSAVYLCASSTAAYEQYFGPGTRLTVT.

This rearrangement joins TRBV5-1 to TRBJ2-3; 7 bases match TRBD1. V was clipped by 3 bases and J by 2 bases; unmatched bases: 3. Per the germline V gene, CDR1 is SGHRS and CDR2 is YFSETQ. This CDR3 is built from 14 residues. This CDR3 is CASSWTGHTDTQYF. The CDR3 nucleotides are TGCGCCAGCAGCTGGACAGGACACACAGATACGCAGTATTTT.

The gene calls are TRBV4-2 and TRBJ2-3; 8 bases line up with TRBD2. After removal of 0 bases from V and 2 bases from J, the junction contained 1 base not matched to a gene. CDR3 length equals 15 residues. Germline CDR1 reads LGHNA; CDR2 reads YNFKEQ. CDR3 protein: CASSQELAATDTQYF. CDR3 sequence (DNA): TGTGCCAGCAGCCAAGAACTAGCGGCCACAGATACGCAGTATTTT.

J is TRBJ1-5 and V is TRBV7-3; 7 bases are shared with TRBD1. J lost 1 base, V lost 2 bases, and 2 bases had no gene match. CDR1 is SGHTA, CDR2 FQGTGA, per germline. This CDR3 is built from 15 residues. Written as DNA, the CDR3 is TGTGCCAGCAGCTTAGACAGGGTAAGCAATCAGCCCCAGCATTTT. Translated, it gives CASSLDRVSNQPQHF.

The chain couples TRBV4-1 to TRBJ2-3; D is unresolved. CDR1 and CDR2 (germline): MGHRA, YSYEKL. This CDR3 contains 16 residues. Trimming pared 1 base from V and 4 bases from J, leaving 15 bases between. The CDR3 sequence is CASSQGEFGGADTQYF. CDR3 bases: TGCGCCAGCAGCCAAGGCGAGTTCGGTGGTGCAGATACGCAGTATTTT.

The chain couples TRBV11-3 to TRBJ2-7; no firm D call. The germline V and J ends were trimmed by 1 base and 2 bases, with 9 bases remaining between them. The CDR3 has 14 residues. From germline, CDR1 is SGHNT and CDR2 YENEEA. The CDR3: CASSLGAGAYEQYF. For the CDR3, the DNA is TGTGCCAGCAGCTTAGGGGCCGGAGCCTACGAGCAGTACTTC.

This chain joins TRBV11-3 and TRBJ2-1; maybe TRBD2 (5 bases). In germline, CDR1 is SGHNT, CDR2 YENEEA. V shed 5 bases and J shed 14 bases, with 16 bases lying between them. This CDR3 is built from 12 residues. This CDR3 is CASSEDGVPKFF. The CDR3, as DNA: TGTGCCAGCAGCGAAGACGGGGTGCCGAAGTTCTTC.